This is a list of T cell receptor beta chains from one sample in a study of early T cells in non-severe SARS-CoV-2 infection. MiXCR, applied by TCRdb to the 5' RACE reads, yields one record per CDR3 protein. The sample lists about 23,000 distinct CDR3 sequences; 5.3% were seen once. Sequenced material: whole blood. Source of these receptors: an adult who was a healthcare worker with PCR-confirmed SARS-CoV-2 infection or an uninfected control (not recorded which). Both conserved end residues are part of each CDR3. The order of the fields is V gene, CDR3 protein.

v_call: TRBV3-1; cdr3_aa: CASTPGDNSPLHF
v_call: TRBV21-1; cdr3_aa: CASSKAAETKNIQYF
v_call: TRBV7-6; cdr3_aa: CASSLADTEQFF
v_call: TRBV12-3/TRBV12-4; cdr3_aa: CASSRGSREQFF
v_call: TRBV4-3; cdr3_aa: CASSQATGRNEQYF
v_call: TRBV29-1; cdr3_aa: CSVGDSSGANVLTF
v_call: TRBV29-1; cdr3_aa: CSVEDWRSGLASETQYF
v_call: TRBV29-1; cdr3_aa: CSVDSMSGLAFF
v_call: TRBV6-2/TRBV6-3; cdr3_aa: CASSPDSIRFQFF
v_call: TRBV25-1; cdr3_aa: CASTSRGSGYEQYF